This T cell receptor beta chain stems from a study of beta chain features in type 1 diabetes. About the research overall: Researchers looked at roughly 110 million sorted cells across all samples.

Via CD45RO/CCR7/CD25/CD127/CD95/CD27, cells of the CD4+ naive, central memory, regulatory and stem cell-like memory subsets were sorted. Expressed TCRB transcripts were sequenced, since all the RNA that had been isolated was reverse transcribed. Using immunoSEQ multiplex PCR, the repertoire was profiled, and TCRdb retains in-frame clones only, with some absent. The data show over 200,000 clones, with around 9.9% seen just once and about 0.018% held by the top ten. Study-level points and caveats: Moderately but significantly shorter TCRB CDR3s were found in Type 1 diabetes patients in all four CD4+ subsets.

Turning to this clone: Its antigen is currently unknown.

This sequence was found in a man aged 25 to 40 with type 1 diabetes. The source material was naive CD4+ T cells from blood.

The CDR3 DNA follows: TGTGCCAGCAAACAGGGCCCGCAGCCCCAGCATTTT. The encoded protein is CASKQGPQPQHF. This sequence joins TRBV6-6 and TRBJ1-5; D perhaps matches TRBD1 (6 bases). The germline V gene encodes CDR1 MNHNY and CDR2 SVGAGI (reference sequence). The CDR3 is made up of 12 amino acids. V lost 7 bases, J lost 7 bases, and 11 bases lay in between.